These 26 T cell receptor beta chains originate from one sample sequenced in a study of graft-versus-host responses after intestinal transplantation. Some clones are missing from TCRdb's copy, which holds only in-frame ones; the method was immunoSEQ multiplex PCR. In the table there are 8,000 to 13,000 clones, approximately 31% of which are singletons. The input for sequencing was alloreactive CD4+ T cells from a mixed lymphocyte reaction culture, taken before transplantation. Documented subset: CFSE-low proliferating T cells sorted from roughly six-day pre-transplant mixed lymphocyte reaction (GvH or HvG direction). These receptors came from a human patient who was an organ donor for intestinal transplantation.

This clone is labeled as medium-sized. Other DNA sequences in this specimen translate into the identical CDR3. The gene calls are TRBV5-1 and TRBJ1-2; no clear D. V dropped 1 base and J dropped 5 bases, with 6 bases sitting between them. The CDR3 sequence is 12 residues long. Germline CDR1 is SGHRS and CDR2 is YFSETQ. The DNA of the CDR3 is TGCGCCAGCAGCTTGACAGATTATGGCTACACCTTC. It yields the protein CASSLTDYGYTF. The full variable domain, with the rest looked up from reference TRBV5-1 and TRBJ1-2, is KAGVTQTPRYLIKTRGQQVTLSCSPISGHRSVSWYQQTPGQGLQFLFEYFSETQRNKGNFPGRFSGRQFSNSRSEMNVSTLELGDSALYLCASSLTDYGYTFGSGTRLTVV.

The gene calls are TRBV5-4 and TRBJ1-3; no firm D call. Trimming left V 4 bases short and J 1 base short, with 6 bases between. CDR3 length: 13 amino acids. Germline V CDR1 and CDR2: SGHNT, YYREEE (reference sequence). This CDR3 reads CASSLTSGNTIYF. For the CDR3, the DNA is TGTGCCAGCAGCCTCACTTCTGGAAACACCATATATTTT. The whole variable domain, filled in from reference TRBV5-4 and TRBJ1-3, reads ETGVTQSPTHLIKTRGQQVTLRCSSQSGHNTVSWYQQALGQGPQFIFQYYREEENGRGNFPPRFSGLQFPNYSSELNVNALELDDSALYLCASSLTSGNTIYFGEGSWLTVV.

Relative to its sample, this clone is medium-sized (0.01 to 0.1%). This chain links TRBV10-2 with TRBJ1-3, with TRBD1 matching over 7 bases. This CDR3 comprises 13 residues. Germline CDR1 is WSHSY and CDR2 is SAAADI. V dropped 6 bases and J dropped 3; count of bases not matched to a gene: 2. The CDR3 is CASRTGFGNTIYF. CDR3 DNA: TGCGCCAGCAGGACAGGGTTTGGAAACACCATATATTTT.

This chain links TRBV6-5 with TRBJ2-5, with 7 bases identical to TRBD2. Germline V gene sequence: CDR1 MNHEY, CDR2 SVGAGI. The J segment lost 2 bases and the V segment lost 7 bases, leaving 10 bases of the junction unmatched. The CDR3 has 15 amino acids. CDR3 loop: CASKGWGGEQETQYF. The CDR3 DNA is TGTGCCAGCAAAGGTTGGGGGGGGGAACAAGAGACCCAGTACTTC.

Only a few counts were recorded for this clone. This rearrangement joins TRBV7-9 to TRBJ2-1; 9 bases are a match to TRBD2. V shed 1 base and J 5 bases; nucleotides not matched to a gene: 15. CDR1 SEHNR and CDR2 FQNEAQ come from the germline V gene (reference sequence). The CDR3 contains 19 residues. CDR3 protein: CASSLEYLGSGGLHNEQFF. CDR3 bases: TGTGCCAGCAGCTTAGAATACCTGGGTAGCGGGGGCCTCCACAATGAGCAGTTCTTC.

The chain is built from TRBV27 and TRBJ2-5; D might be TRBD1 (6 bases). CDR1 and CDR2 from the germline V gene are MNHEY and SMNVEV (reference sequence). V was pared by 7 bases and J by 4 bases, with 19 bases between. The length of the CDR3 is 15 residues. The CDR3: CASTKVAGVRETQYF. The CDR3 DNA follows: TGTGCCAGCACCAAGGTGGCAGGGGTTAGAGAGACCCAGTACTTC.

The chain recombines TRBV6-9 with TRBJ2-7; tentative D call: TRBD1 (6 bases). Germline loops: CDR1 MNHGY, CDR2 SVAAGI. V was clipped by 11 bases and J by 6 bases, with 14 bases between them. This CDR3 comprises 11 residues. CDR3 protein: CASRFRGEQYF. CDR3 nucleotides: TGTGCCTCGCGATTCAGGGGCGAGCAGTACTTC.

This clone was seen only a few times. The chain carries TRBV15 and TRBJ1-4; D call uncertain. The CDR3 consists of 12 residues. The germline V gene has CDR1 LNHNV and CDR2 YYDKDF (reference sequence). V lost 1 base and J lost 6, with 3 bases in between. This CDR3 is CATSRGYEKLFF. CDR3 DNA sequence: TGTGCCACCAGCAGAGGGTATGAAAAACTGTTTTTT.

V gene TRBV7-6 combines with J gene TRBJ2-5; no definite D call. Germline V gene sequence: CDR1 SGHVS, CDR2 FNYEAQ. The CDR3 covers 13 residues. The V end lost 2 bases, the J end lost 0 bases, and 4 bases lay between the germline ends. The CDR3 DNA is TGTGCCAGCAGCTTACAGTACCAAGAGACCCAGTACTTC. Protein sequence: CASSLQYQETQYF.

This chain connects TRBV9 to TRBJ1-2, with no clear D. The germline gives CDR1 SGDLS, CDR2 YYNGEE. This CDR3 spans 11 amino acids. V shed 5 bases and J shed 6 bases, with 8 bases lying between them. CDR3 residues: CASSQSNGYTF. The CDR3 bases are TGTGCCAGCAGTCAATCCAATGGCTACACCTTC.

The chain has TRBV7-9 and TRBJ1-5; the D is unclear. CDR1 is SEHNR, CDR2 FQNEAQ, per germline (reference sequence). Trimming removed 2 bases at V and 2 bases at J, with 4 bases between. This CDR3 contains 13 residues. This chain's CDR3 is CASSLQGNQPQHF. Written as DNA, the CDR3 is TGTGCCAGCAGCTTACAGGGCAATCAGCCCCAGCATTTT.

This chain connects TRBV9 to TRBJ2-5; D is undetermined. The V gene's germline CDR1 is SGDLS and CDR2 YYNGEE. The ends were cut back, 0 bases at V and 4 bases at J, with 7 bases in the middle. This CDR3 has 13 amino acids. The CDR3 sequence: CASSVGGRETQYF. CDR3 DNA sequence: TGTGCCAGCAGCGTAGGAGGTCGAGAGACCCAGTACTTC.

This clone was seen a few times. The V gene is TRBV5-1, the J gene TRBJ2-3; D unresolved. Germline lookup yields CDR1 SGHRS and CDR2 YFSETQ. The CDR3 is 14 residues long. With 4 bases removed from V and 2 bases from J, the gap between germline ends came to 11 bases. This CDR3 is CASSPWQNTDTQYF. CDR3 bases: TGCGCCAGCAGCCCTTGGCAGAACACAGATACGCAGTATTTT.

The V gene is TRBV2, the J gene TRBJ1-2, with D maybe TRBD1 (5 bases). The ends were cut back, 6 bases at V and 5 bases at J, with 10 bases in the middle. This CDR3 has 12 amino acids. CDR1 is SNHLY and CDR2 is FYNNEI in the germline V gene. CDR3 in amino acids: CASRKTGYGYTF. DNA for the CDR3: TGTGCCAGCAGGAAAACAGGTTATGGCTACACCTTC.

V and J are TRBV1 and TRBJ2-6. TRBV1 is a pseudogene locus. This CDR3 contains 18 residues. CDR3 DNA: TGCACCAGCAGCGATGGACGTTTGTGCACAAGTCGGGCCAACGTCCTGACTTTC. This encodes CTSSDGRLCTSRANVLTF.

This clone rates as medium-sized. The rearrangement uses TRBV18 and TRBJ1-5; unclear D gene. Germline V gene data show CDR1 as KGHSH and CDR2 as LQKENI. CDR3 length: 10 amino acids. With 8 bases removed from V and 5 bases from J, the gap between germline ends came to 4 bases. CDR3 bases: TGTGCCAGCGAGGATCAGCCCCAGCATTTT. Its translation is CASEDQPQHF.

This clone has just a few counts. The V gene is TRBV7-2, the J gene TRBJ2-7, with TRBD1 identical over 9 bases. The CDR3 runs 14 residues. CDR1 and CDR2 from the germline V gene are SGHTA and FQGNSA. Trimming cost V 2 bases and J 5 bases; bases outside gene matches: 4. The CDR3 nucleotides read TGTGCCAGCAGCTTATGGGGACAGGGCGACGAGCAGTACTTC. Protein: CASSLWGQGDEQYF.

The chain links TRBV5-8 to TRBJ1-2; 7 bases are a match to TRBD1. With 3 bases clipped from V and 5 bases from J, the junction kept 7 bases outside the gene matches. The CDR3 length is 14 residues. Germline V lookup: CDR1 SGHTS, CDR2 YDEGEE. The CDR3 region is CASSYDRARYGYTF. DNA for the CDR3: TGTGCCAGCAGCTACGACAGGGCTAGGTATGGCTACACCTTC.

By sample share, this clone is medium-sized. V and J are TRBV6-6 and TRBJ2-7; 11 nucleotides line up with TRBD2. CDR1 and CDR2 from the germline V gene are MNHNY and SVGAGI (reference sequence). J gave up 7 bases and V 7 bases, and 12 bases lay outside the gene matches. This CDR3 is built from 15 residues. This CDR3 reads CASIRDSGGAGEQYF. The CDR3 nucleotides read TGTGCCAGCATTCGGGATAGCGGGGGGGCTGGTGAGCAGTACTTC.

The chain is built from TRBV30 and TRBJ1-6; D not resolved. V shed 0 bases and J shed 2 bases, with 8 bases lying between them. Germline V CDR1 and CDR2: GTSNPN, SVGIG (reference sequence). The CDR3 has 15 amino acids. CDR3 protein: CAWSVAGPYNSPLHF. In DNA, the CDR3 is TGTGCCTGGAGTGTTGCAGGCCCCTATAATTCACCCCTCCACTTT.

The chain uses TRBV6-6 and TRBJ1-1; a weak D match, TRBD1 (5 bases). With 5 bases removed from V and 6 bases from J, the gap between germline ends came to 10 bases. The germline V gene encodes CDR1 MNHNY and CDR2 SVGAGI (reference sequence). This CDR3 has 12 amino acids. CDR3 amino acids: CASSRQSPEAFF. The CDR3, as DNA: TGTGCCAGCAGTCGACAGAGTCCTGAAGCTTTCTTT.

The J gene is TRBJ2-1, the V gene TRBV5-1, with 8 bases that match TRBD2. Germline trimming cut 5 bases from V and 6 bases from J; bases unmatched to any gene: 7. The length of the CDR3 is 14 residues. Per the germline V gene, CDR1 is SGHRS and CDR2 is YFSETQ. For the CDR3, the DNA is TGCGCCAGCAGGGGGACTAGTTTCCGCAATGAGCAGTTCTTC. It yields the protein CASRGTSFRNEQFF.

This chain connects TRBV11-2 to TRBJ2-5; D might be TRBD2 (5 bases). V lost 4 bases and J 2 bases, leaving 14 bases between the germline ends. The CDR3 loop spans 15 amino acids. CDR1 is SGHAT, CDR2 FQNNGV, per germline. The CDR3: CASSSHGLAQETQYF. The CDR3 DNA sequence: TGTGCCAGCAGCTCCCACGGTCTAGCACAAGAGACCCAGTACTTC.

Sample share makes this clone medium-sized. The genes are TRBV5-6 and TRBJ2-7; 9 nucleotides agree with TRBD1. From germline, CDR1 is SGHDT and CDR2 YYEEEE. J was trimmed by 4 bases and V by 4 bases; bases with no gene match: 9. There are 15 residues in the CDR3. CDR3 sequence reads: CASSSTGGDQYEQYF. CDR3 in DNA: TGTGCCAGCAGCAGCACAGGGGGCGATCAATACGAGCAGTACTTC.

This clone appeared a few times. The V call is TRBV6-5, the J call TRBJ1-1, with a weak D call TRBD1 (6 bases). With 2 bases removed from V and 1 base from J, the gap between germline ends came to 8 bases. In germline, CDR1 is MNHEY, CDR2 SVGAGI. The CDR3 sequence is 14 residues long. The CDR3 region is CASSYDRTNTEAFF. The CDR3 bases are TGTGCCAGCAGTTACGACAGGACGAACACTGAAGCTTTCTTT.

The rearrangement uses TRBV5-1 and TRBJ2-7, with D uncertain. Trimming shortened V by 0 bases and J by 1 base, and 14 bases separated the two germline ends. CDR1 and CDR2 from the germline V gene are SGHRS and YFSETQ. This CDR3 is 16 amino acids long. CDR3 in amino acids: CASSLGRMSNSYEQYF. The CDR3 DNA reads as TGCGCCAGCAGCTTGGGACGGATGAGTAATTCCTACGAGCAGTACTTC.